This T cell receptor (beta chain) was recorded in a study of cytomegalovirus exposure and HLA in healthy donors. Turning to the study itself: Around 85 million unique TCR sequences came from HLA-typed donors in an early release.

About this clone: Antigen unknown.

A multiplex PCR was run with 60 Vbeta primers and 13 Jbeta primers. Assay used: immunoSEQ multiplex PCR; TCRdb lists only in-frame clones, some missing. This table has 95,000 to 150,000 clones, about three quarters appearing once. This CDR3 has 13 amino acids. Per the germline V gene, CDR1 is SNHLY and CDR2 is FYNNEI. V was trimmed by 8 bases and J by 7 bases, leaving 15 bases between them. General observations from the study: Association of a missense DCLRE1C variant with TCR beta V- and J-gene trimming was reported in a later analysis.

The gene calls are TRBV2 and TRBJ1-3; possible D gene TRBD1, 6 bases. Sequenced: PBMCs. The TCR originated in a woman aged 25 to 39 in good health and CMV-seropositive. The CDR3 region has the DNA TGTGCCAGCGGTTACAGGGCGGCGAACACCATATATTTT. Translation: CASGYRAANTIYF.